The 23 T cell receptor beta chains presented below share a single source sample, sequenced in a study of tumor and adjacent non-tumor tissue in lung cancer. The library came from three nested PCR rounds adapted from ARM-PCR protocols. Each CDR3 protein is one row after TCRdb ran MiXCR on the multiplex PCR reads. Among about 200,000 distinct CDR3 sequences listed, 70% to 75% were seen once. No cell sorting was done before RNA was extracted from the tissue. Sequencing input: lung tumor tissue. The receptor set was obtained from a man aged 55 to 69 with non-small cell lung cancer.

On this clonotype itself: Mismatch with germline at one junction end may stem from a read error. This rearrangement joins TRBV6-5 to TRBJ2-5, with D unclear. Per germline, CDR1 MNHEY and CDR2 SVGAGI. The CDR3 consists of 14 residues. As DNA, the CDR3 is TGTGCCTGCAGTGATACCGTGACCGCGGTGGCCCAGTACTTC. This encodes CACSDTVTAVAQYF.

With regard to this clonotype: The junction departs from germline at one end; a sequencing error may be responsible. The chain combines TRBV6-4 with TRBJ2-3, with unresolved D. CDR3 length: 13 residues. In germline, CDR1 is MRHNA, CDR2 SNTAGT. CDR3 residues: CASSDFCTDTQYF. In DNA form, the CDR3 reads TGTGCTAGCAGTGACTTCTGCACAGATACGCAGTATTTT.

For this clonotype: Here the CDR3 omits its conserved ending phenylalanine or tryptophan, so a read error is the likely source. The chain couples TRBV6-2 or TRBV6-3 to TRBJ2-2; no reliable D call. Trimming took off 9 bases at V and 5 bases at J, with 13 bases between the two ends. The CDR3 loop spans 13 amino acids. Germline V gives CDR1 MNHEY, CDR2 SVGEGT. Here the CDR3 reads CASRAGNTGELFC. The CDR3 nucleotides are TGTGCCAGTAGAGCAGGAAATACCGGGGAGCTGTTTTGT.

Concerning this clonotype: A much larger clone lies a single base off, so this may be a read error. The CDR3 spells CASHDPSEQFF. The CDR3 coding sequence is TGCGCCAGCCATGATCCCAGTGAGCAGTTCTTC. The V gene is TRBV4-3, the J gene TRBJ2-1; D is undetermined. This CDR3 comprises 11 residues. V lost 8 bases, J lost 9 bases, and 11 bases lay in between. Per germline, CDR1 LGHNA and CDR2 YSLEER.

In this sample, this clonotype turned up a few times. The junction differs from germline at one of its ends, possibly a read error. The chain joins TRBV30 to TRBJ2-7; 7 bases fit TRBD2. The CDR3 consists of 14 residues. Germline CDR1 is GTSNPN and CDR2 is SVGIG (reference sequence). CDR3 protein: CACHGGSGPYGQYF. CDR3 DNA: TGTGCCTGTCACGGGGGTAGCGGGCCCTACGGGCAGTACTTC.

CDR3 residues: CASSHLSGRKFYEQYF. DNA of the CDR3: TGTGCCAGCAGCCACCTGTCAGGGCGGAAGTTTTACGAGCAGTACTTC. The V gene is TRBV4-2, the J gene TRBJ2-7; possible D gene TRBD1, 5 bases. V lost 3 bases, J lost 4 bases, and 19 bases lay in between. Looked up from germline, CDR1 is LGHNA and CDR2 is YNFKEQ. There are 16 residues in the CDR3.

This clonotype showed up just once. Being one base from a much bigger clone, this may be a read error. The chain joins TRBV20-1 to TRBJ2-5, with TRBD2 matching 9 bases. The CDR3 is made up of 13 amino acids. Germline V gene sequence: CDR1 DFQATT, CDR2 SNEGSKA (reference sequence). The CDR3 loop is CSAQRGGGETEYF. In DNA form, the CDR3 reads TGCAGTGCTCAACGCGGGGGGGGAGAGACCGAGTACTTC.

As to this clonotype: Just one base apart from a much larger clone, this may be a read error. The missing conserved phenylalanine or tryptophan at the end of this CDR3 makes a read error likely. The chain couples TRBV6-5 to TRBJ2-3; 8 nucleotides match TRBD2. Germline values: CDR1 MNHEY, CDR2 SVGAGI. The CDR3 runs to 14 residues. Trimming removed 10 bases from V and 0 bases from J; junction bases left unmatched: 6. In nucleotides, the CDR3 is TGTGCCACCACAGCGGGGGCTAGCACAGATACGCAGTATATT. Its translation: CATTAGASTDTQYI.

In the case of this clonotype: This may stem from a read error, because a much larger clone lies one nucleotide away. In this CDR3 the conserved last residue, phenylalanine or tryptophan, is missing, so a read error is likely. The chain couples TRBV4-2 to TRBJ2-5, with TRBD2 identical over 12 bases. V lost 1 base and J lost 3; bases outside the gene matches: 6. The CDR3 has 17 residues. The germline V gene encodes CDR1 LGHNA and CDR2 YNFKEQ. This chain's CDR3 is CASSQAASGGAEETQYL. CDR3 nucleotide sequence: TGTGCCAGCAGCCAAGCGGCTAGCGGGGGGGCCGAAGAGACCCAGTACCTC.

About this clonotype itself: A read error may explain this, as a much larger clone is one base away. The CDR3 DNA sequence: TGTGCCAGCAGTTTCCTCAACGGGGGTGAAGCTTTCTTT. This translates into CASSFLNGGEAFF. The V call is TRBV28, the J call TRBJ1-1; possibly TRBD1 for D (5 bases). Germline loops: CDR1 MDHEN, CDR2 SYDVKM. This CDR3 contains 13 residues. The V and J ends lost 3 bases and 7 bases respectively, with 12 bases between them.

J is TRBJ2-1 and V is TRBV11-2, with D unresolved. This CDR3 is built from 14 residues. CDR1 and CDR2 from the germline V gene are SGHAT and FQNNGV. The V end was cut by 5 bases, the J end by 8 bases, with 16 bases between. CDR3 nucleotide sequence: TGTGCCAGCAGCATAAATTTCACTTTCCATGAGCAGTTCTTC. It encodes CASSINFTFHEQFF.

Points on this clonotype: An end of the junction differs from the germline gene, which may be a read error. This sequence joins TRBV29-1 and TRBJ1-2; D is unresolved. Germline CDR1 reads SQVTM; CDR2 reads ANQGSEA. CDR3 size: 12 residues. The CDR3 DNA follows: TGCATCATTCTGAGGATTGGTTATGTCTACACCTTC. Amino acid sequence: CIILRIGYVYTF.

The chain recombines TRBV28 with TRBJ2-7; D unclear. From germline, CDR1 is MDHEN and CDR2 SYDVKM. The CDR3 is 11 residues long. V was cut by 8 bases and J by 1 base, with 6 bases left in between. CDR3 loop: CASGDSYEQYF. The CDR3 region has the DNA TGTGCCAGCGGGGATTCCTACGAGCAGTACTTC.

This chain connects TRBV20-1 to TRBJ1-3; no reliable D call. The CDR3 contains 13 residues. Looked up from germline, CDR1 is DFQATT and CDR2 is SNEGSKA (reference sequence). V lost 8 bases and J 7 bases, leaving 18 bases between the germline ends. As DNA, the CDR3 is TGCAGTACCGAATCCGGGGTTGGTAACACCATATATTTT. Protein sequence: CSTESGVGNTIYF.

Points on this clonotype: The junction differs from germline at one of its ends, possibly a read error. The rearrangement uses TRBV11-2 and TRBJ1-1; no reliable D call. Germline-derived CDR1 and CDR2 are SGHAT and FQNNGV. The CDR3 is made up of 14 amino acids. CDR3 sequence: CAGSLVQTNTETFF. Written as DNA, the CDR3 is TGTGCCGGCAGCTTAGTACAGACGAACACTGAAACTTTCTTT.

This chain connects TRBV6-5 to TRBJ2-7; D is undetermined. Trimming shortened V by 6 bases and J by 0 bases, and 15 bases separated the two germline ends. CDR1 is MNHEY and CDR2 is SVGAGI in the germline V gene. The CDR3 has 15 amino acids. DNA for the CDR3: TGTGCCAGCAGCCTGCCGATCTATTACTCCTACGAGCAGTACTTC. The encoded protein is CASSLPIYYSYEQYF.

In the case of this clonotype: Compared with germline, one end of the junction differs, possibly owing to a read error. The CDR3 bases are TGTGCCAGCAGGTACTCAGGCAGGGGTAACATTCAGTACTTC. This gives the protein CASRYSGRGNIQYF. V gene TRBV6-5 combines with J gene TRBJ2-4, with D perhaps matching TRBD1 (6 bases). Germline CDR1 MNHEY, CDR2 SVGAGI. The CDR3 contains 14 residues.

Of note for this clonotype: The conserved phenylalanine or tryptophan normally closing the CDR3 is absent here, so this likely arose from a read error. The rearrangement links TRBV29-1 to TRBJ2-3; unclear D gene. Germline V gene data show CDR1 as SQVTM and CDR2 as ANQGSEA. CDR3 length: 12 amino acids. The CDR3 sequence is CSIRVFTDTQYS. In DNA, the CDR3 is TGCAGTATAAGGGTTTTCACAGATACGCAGTATTCT.

Note on this clonotype: Lacking the conserved final phenylalanine or tryptophan, this CDR3 likely reflects a read error. The chain couples TRBV20-1 to TRBJ2-1; 11 bases are shared with TRBD2. CDR1 is DFQATT, CDR2 SNEGSKA, per germline (reference sequence). V shed 5 bases and J 7 bases; nucleotides not matched to a gene: 16. The CDR3 length is 17 residues. The CDR3 DNA is TGCAGTGCTGGGGGGACCGAACTAGCGGGAGTTAAGAATGAGCAGTTCTTA. Protein: CSAGGTELAGVKNEQFL.

This clonotype was seen repeatedly, ten times or more. The CDR3 protein is CASSLWTPTDTQYF. CDR3 DNA sequence: TGTGCCAGCAGCTTGTGGACCCCCACAGATACGCAGTATTTT. The V and J genes are TRBV5-4 and TRBJ2-3; D uncertain. This CDR3 contains 14 residues. V was clipped by 1 base and J by 2 bases, with 8 bases between them. CDR1 is SGHNT and CDR2 is YYREEE in the germline V gene (reference sequence).

On this clonotype itself: Mismatch with germline at one junction end may stem from a read error. J is TRBJ2-2 and V is TRBV12-3 or TRBV12-4, with 9 nucleotides matching TRBD1. CDR3 length: 15 amino acids. The CDR3 region has the DNA TGTGTCAGCAGTTTGGTGGACAGGGGTCCCGGGGAGCTGTTTTTT. Its protein is CVSSLVDRGPGELFF.

For this clonotype: Just one base apart from a much larger clone, this may be a read error. This CDR3 reads CSSSFLQGVRNQPQHF. Written as DNA, the CDR3 is TGTTCCAGCAGTTTTCTGCAGGGGGTTCGGAATCAGCCCCAGCATTTT. J is TRBJ1-5 and V is TRBV12-3 or TRBV12-4; 7 bases match TRBD1. CDR3 length: 16 residues.

This clonotype was seen ten or more times. The chain links TRBV11-3 to TRBJ2-1; D is unresolved. This CDR3 is built from 13 residues. Germline CDR1 and CDR2: SGHNT and YENEEA. Trimming cost V 7 bases and J 0 bases, with 7 bases left between them. This CDR3 reads CASTRSSYNEQFF. The CDR3 coding sequence is TGTGCCAGCACCCGGAGCTCCTACAATGAGCAGTTCTTC.